The present T cell receptor (beta chain) was sequenced within a study of shared clonotypes between healthy human individuals. CDR1 is SGHVS, CDR2 FNYEAQ, per germline. Trimming took 2 bases from V and 7 from J, leaving 12 bases between them. The length of the CDR3 is 14 residues. Sequenced by immunoSEQ multiplex PCR; TCRdb stores in-frame clones only, minus some. The sample holds about 480,000 clones, 79% seen once. The genes are TRBV7-6 and TRBJ2-1; D might be TRBD2 (6 bases). The receptor's source is a woman between 40 and 50 years old in good health. Some clones in this sample may be carry-over from other donors' samples. Input material: PBMCs. Here the CDR3 reads CASSLFPGANEQFF. DNA for the CDR3: TGTGCCAGCAGCTTATTTCCGGGAGCGAATGAGCAGTTCTTC.